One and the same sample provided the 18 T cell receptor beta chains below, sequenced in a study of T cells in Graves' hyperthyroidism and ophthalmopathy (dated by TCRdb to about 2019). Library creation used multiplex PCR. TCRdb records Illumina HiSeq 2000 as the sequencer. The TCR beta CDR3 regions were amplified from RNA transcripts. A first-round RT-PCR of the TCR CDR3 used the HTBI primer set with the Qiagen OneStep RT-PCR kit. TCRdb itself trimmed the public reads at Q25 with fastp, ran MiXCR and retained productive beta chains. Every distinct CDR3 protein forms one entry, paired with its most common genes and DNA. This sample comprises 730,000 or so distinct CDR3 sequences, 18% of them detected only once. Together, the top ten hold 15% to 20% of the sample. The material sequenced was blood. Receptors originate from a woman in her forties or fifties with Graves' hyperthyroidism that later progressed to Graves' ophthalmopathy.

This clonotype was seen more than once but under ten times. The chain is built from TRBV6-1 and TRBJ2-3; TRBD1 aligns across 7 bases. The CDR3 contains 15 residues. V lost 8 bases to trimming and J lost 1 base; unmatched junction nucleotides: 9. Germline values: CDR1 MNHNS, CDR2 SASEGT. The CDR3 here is CASGRTTGGTDTQYF. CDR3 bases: TGTGCCAGCGGTCGAACTACAGGGGGCACAGATACGCAGTATTTT.

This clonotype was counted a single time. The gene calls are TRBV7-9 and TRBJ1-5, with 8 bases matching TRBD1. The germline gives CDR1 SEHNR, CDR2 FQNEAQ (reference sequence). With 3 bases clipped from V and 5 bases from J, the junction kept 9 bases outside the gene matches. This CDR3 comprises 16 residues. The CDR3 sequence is CASSFWTGPNDQPQHF. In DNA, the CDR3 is TGTGCCAGCAGCTTCTGGACAGGGCCGAACGATCAGCCCCAGCATTTT.

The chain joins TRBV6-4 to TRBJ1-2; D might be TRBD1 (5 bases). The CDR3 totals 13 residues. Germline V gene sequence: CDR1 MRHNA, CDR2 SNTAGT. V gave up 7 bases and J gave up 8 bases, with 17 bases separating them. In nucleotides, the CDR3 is TGTGCCAGCATGAGGGGACCCAAGGAGGGCTACACCTTC. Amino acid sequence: CASMRGPKEGYTF.

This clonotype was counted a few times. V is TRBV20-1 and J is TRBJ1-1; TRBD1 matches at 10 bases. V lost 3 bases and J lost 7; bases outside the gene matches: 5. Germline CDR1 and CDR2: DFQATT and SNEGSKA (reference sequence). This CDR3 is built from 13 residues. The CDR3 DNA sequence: TGCAGTGCTAGGCCCGGGACAGGGGATGAAGCTTTCTTT. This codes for CSARPGTGDEAFF.

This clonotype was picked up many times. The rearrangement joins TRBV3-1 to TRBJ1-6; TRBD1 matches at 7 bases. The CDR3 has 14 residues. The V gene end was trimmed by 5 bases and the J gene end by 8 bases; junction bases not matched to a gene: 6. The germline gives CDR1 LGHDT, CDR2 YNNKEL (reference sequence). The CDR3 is CASSIGTADSPLHF. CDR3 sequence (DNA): TGTGCCAGCAGCATTGGGACAGCGGATTCACCCCTCCACTTT.

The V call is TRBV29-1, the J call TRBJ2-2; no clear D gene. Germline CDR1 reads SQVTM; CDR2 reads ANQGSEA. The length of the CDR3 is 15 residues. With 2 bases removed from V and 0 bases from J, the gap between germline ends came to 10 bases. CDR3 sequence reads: CSVESPQSNTGELFF. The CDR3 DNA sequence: TGCAGCGTTGAATCCCCGCAGTCGAACACCGGGGAGCTGTTTTTT.

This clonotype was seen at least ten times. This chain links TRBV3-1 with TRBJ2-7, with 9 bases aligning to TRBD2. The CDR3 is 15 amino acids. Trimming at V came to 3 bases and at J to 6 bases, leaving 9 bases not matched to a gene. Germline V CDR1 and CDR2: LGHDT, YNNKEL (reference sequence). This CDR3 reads CASSQAGGGAFEQYF. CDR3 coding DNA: TGTGCCAGCAGCCAGGCCGGCGGGGGGGCCTTCGAGCAGTACTTC.

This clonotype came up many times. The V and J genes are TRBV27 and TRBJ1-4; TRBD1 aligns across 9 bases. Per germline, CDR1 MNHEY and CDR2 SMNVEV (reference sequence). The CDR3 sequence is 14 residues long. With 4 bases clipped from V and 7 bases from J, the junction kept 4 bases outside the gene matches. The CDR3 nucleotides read TGTGCCAGCAGTTCCCGGACAGGGGTTGAAAAACTGTTTTTT. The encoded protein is CASSSRTGVEKLFF.

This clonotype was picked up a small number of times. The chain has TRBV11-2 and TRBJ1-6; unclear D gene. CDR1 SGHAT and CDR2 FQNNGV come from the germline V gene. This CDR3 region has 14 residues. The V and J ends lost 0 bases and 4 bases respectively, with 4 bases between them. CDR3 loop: CASSLERYNSPLHF. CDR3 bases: TGTGCCAGCAGCTTAGAGAGATATAATTCACCCCTCCACTTT. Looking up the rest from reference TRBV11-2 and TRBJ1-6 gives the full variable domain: EAGVAQSPRYKIIEKRQSVAFWCNPISGHATLYWYQQILGQGPKLLIQFQNNGVVDDSQLPKDRFSAERLKGVDSTLKIQPAKLEDSAVYLCASSLERYNSPLHFGNGTRLTVT.

This chain's CDR3 is CASSVGGFNTEAFF. The CDR3 DNA follows: TGTGCCAGCAGCGTAGGTGGGTTCAACACTGAAGCTTTCTTT. V usage is TRBV9 and J usage is TRBJ1-1; no clear D. This CDR3 region has 14 residues. Germline V gene sequence: CDR1 SGDLS, CDR2 YYNGEE. V dropped 0 bases and J dropped 2 bases, with 8 bases sitting between them.

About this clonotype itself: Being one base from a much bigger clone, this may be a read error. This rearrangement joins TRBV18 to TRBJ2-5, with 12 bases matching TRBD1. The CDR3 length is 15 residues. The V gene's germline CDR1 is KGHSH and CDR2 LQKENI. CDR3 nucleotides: TGTGCCGGCTCACCTGGGACAGGGGGCGGTGAGACCCAGTACTTC. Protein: CAGSPGTGGGETQYF.

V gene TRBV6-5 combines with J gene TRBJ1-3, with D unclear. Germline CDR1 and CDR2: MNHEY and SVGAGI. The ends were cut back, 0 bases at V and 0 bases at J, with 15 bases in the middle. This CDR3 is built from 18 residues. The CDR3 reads CASSYSIGWSHSGNTIYF. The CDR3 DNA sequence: TGTGCCAGCAGTTACTCTATAGGGTGGTCCCACTCTGGAAACACCATATATTTT.

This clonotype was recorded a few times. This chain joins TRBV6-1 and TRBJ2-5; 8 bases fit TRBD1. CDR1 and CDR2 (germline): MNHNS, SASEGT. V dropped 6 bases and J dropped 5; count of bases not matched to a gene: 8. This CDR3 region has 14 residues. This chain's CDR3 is CASRTDRDWETQYF. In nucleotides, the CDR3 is TGTGCCAGCAGAACGGACAGGGATTGGGAGACCCAGTACTTC.

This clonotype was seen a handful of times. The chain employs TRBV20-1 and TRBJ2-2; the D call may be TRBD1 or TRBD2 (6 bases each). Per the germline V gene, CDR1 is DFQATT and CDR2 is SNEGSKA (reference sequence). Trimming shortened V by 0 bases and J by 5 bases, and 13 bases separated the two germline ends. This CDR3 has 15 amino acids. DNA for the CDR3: TGCAGTGCTAGAGATTTGGGGGGCCCTACCGGGGAGCTGTTTTTT. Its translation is CSARDLGGPTGELFF.

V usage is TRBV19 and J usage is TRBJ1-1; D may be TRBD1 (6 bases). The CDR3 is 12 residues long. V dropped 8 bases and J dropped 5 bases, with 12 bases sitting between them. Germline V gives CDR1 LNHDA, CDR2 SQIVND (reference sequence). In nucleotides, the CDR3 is TGTGCCAGTGTCACAGGGAGAACTGAAGCTTTCTTT. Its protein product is CASVTGRTEAFF.

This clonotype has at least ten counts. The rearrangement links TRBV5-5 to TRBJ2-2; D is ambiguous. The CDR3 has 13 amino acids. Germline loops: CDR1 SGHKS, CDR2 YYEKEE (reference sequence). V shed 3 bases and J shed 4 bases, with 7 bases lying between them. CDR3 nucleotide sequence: TGTGCCAGCAGCTCAGCTATCACCGGGGAGCTGTTTTTT. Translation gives CASSSAITGELFF.

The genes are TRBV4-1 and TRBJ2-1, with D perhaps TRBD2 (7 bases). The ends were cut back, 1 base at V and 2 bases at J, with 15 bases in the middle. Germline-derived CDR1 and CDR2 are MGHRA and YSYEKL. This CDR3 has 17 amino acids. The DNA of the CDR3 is TGCGCCAGCAGCCAAGGTCCTGGGGGGGGCCCCTACAATGAGCAGTTCTTC. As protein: CASSQGPGGGPYNEQFF.

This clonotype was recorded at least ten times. CDR3 DNA: TGTGCCAGCTGCAGCGGGGGAAGCACAGATACGCAGTATTTT. This translates into CASCSGGSTDTQYF. V and J are TRBV12-3 or TRBV12-4 and TRBJ2-3; 8 nucleotides align to TRBD2. After removal of 8 bases from V and 0 bases from J, the junction contained 4 bases not matched to a gene. The CDR3 is 14 residues long.